The present entry profiles one T cell receptor beta chain with its context. This entry is derived from a study of control samples from healthy donors and cancer patients. The germline V gene has CDR1 SGHTA and CDR2 FQGNSA. V shed 0 bases and J shed 5 bases, with 7 bases lying between them. The CDR3 loop spans 13 amino acids. Clones were read by immunoSEQ multiplex PCR, and TCRdb kept only the in-frame ones, dropping some. This table holds about 26,000 clones, around 83% found once. Sequencing was carried out using PBMCs. The rearrangement uses TRBV7-2 and TRBJ1-1; D call uncertain. This clonotype originated in a man aged 60 to 69 with colorectal cancer. CDR3 sequence reads: CASSLAQLTEAFF. The CDR3 DNA reads as TGTGCCAGCAGCTTAGCTCAGCTAACTGAAGCTTTCTTT. Using reference TRBV7-2 and TRBJ1-1 for the parts outside the CDR3, the full variable domain is GAGVSQSPSNKVTEKGKDVELRCDPISGHTALYWYRQSLGQGLEFLIYFQGNSAPDKSGLPSDRFSAERTGGSVSTLTIQRTQQEDSAVYLCASSLAQLTEAFFGQGTRLTVV.